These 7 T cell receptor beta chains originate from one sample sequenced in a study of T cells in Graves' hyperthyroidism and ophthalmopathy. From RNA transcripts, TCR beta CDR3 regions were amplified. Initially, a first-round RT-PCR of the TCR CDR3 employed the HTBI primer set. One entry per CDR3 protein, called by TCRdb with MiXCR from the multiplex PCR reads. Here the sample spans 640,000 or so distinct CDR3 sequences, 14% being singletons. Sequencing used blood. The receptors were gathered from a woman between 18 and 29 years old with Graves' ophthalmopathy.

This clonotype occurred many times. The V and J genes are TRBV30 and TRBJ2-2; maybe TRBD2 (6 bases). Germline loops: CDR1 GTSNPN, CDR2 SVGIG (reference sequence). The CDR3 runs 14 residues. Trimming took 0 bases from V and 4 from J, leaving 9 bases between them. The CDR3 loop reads CAWSVASVTGELFF. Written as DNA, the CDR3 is TGTGCCTGGAGTGTGGCTAGCGTCACCGGGGAGCTGTTTTTT. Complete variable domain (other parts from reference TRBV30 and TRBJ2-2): SQTIHQWPATLVQPVGSPLSLECTVEGTSNPNLYWYRQAAGRGLQLLFYSVGIGQISSEVPQNLSASRPQDRQFILSSKKLLLSDSGFYLCAWSVASVTGELFFGEGSRLTVL.

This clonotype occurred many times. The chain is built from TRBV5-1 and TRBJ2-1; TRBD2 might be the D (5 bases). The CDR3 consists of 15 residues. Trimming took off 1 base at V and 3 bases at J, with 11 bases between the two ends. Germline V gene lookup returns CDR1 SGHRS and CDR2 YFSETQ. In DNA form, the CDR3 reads TGCGCCAGCAGCTTGATGGCGGGCCACTACAATGAGCAGTTCTTC. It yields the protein CASSLMAGHYNEQFF.

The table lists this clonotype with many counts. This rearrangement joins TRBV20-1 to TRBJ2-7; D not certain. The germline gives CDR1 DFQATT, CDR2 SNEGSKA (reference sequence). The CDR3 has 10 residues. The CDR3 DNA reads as TGCAAGAAAGCTTCCTACGAGCAGTACTTC. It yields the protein CKKASYEQYF.

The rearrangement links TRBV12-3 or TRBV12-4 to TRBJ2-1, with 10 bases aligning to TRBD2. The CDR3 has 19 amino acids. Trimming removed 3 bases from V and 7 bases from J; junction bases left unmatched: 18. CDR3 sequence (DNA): TGTGCCAGCAGTTTTGAGGCACCCGGGCTAGCGGGAGTAAGGAATGAGCAGTTCTTC. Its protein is CASSFEAPGLAGVRNEQFF.

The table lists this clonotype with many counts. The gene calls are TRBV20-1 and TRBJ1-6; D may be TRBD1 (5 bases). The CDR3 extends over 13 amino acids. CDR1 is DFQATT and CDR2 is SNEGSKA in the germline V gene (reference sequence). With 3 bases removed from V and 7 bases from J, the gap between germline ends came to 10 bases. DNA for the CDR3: TGCAGTGCTAGCCGGCAGGGAAATTCACCCCTCCACTTT. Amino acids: CSASRQGNSPLHF.

For the CDR3, the DNA is TGCGCCAGCAGCCAGGGGGGTCCTTCCTGGGAGCAGTACTTC. This codes for CASSQGGPSWEQYF. V gene TRBV4-1 combines with J gene TRBJ2-7; the D gene is possibly TRBD2 (6 bases). Trimming pared 3 bases from V and 7 bases from J, leaving 16 bases between. CDR3 length: 14 residues. Germline V gene data show CDR1 as MGHRA and CDR2 as YSYEKL.

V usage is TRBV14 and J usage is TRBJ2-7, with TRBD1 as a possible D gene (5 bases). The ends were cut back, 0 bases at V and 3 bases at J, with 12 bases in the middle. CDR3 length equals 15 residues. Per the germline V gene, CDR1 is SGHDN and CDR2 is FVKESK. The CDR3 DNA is TGTGCCAGCAGCCAAGATAGACAGAACTACTACGAGCAGTACTTC. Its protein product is CASSQDRQNYYEQYF.